The text below deals with one T cell receptor (beta chain). This receptor's antigen is unknown. The sample holds no much larger clone one base away, and base qualities are not on file. In total, about 650 healthy bone marrow donors made up the cohort. At the time of sampling, every cohort member was nominally healthy, though immune exposures that went unrecorded were likely present. The donor tested CMV seronegative and was one of the 352 seronegative cohort members. Every donor gave a peripheral blood sample, and the peripheral blood mononuclear cells from that sample were used for TCR beta sequencing. The Qiagen DNeasy Blood Extraction Kit was used to extract genomic DNA from the blood cell samples. These data originate in a study of cytomegalovirus exposure and HLA in healthy donors (dated by TCRdb to the late 2010s). Concerning the study at large: An earlier analysis of 587 of the donors reported 276 Gb of sequence data and 100 million to 120 million unique TCR beta sequences obtained from 180 million or so T cells. An early release that covered about 600 HLA-typed donors contained approximately 300 gigabases of sequencing data and about 84 million unique TCR sequences. The genetic ancestry cluster associated with self-reported Caucasian donors included roughly 84% of the roughly 380 genotyped donors. The aim of the study was to test whether cataloging public T cell receptors could identify signatures of past pathogen exposure. Using immunosequencing, the study profiled T cell repertoires from some 670 subjects and related those repertoires to cytomegalovirus serostatus. In addition to the first cohort of 666 subjects, a separate validation cohort of approximately 130 different subjects was used. To predict cytomegalovirus infection status, the study brought together high-throughput TCR immunosequencing, statistical association of individual TCRs with disease status, and machine learning. A later analysis re-examined previously published TCR beta repertoires from several hundred donors and added high-resolution HLA genotyping to investigate patterns of TCR occurrence. The later analysis used no new phenotypic data to find candidate immune exposures, relying instead on TCR beta sequences and their occurrence across donors. In an earlier analysis of over 550 of the donors, high-throughput TCR beta sequencing was used to judge whether each TCR beta V gene segment behaved as functional or pseudogenic. Donor age, sex, ethnicity and CMV serostatus were compiled alongside the repertoire data. A later genetic analysis used genome-wide SNP genotypes for about 60% of the roughly 700 donors, treating that subset as a discovery cohort. Every discovery cohort repertoire had been produced on one sequencing platform. HLA typing covered class I and class II loci at four-digit resolution. The number of donors typed differed by locus, with 629-630 for A, B, C, DRB1 and DQB1, roughly 550 for DQA1, under 610 for DPA1, and around 460 for DPB1. A few DR-DQ haplotypes were treated as single units for association and clustering because of strong linkage in the cohort. On average, roughly 240,000 unique TCR beta nucleotide sequences were sequenced per donor among more than 350 genotyped donors of the cohort, with roughly 20% of those sequences being non-productive. The research as a whole found: Because HLA typing was missing for some donors at each locus, association tests included only the typed subset. Because counts were too low, 15 or so rarely observed V segments, including chromosome 9 orphons, were excluded from the earlier analysis of a few hundred of the donors. According to the authors, the approach could potentially be generalized to other disease states and immunological phenotypes. When HLA alleles, especially DR and DQ, strongly co-occurred, TCR associations were difficult to assign to individual alleles. V-gene and J-gene trimming of TCR beta chains was associated with a missense DCLRE1C variant in a later genetic analysis, and the association was replicated in an independent cohort. Cytomegalovirus status was reported to be diagnosed by the classifier with high specificity and sensitivity in both the original and validation cohorts. In a later analysis, 15,000 to 20,000 TCR beta sequences were associated with specific HLA alleles at a false discovery rate of 0.05. The only immune exposure information available for the cohort was CMV serostatus. The cohort was sequenced for TCR beta chains only, and without alpha or paired-chain data the features that could be detected were limited. In a later analysis, the rate of TCR association differed among HLA loci, with DRB1 alleles having the most associated TCRs and HLA-C alleles having the fewest. In vitro tests confirmed that a few of the cytomegalovirus-associated TCR beta chains recognize cytomegalovirus antigens. In a later analysis, several top co-occurrence clusters were reported to appear linked to parvovirus B19, influenza, CMV and Epstein-Barr virus. In a later analysis, HLA-associated TCR beta chains showed more clonal expansion and lower generation probabilities than non-associated chains that were equally common. Presence/absence analyses assumed roughly uniform sequencing depth across donors, an assumption that may not hold. Linkage disequilibrium might explain the correlated functional status among segregating V segments, but an unknown experimental factor could not be excluded. The study listed 164 TCR beta chains as associated with cytomegalovirus. A further reported finding was that TCR beta sequences accurately predicted the HLA-A and HLA-B alleles for most subjects in the first cohort. An earlier analysis of approximately 600 of the donors showed that most TCR beta V segments appeared in productive rearrangements either about 90% or about 30% of the time, which broadly matched IMGT annotations. According to a later analysis, most CMV-associated TCR beta chains appeared to be HLA-restricted, and the HLA associations seemed to be driven largely by CMV exposure. Some IMGT-functional V segments, including TRBV6-2 and TRBV6-3, could not be told apart with the 87-base-pair reads, so those segments were excluded. The sequencing pipeline was judged likely to have produced a cluster of highly shared sequence variants as a technical artifact. Across donors, most TCR sequences were observed very rarely, whereas some public TCRs were present in many individuals. According to a later genetic analysis, donors in an Asian-associated ancestry cluster had fewer N-insertions in productive TCRs than the approximately 670-donor mean.

The germline V gene (reference sequence) sets CDR1 to LNHDA and CDR2 to SQIVND. V is pared back by 6 bases and J by 6 bases, with 11 bases lying between the germline termini. Spanning cysteine to phenylalanine, the CDR3 consists of 12 amino acids. Only the CDR3 region is kept as DNA, spanning 36 bases read in frame from base 1. The library was obtained by the immunoSEQ multiplex PCR assay. The multiplex PCR relied on a mix of 60 forward primers for TCR Vbeta segments and 13 reverse primers for TCR Jbeta segments. A multiplex PCR assay on genomic DNA amplified the CDR3 region of rearranged TCR beta genes. Amplified TCR beta libraries were sequenced as 87-base-pair reads on the Illumina HiSeq System. On the authors' methods: Across the 500 to 750 repertoires, a later analysis counted approximately 83 million unique TCR beta chains, about 10 million of which were shared by at least two donors. To remove PCR and sequencing errors, raw reads were error-corrected and collapsed into unique sequences using a nearest-neighbor algorithm that merged closely related sequences. CDR3 sequences were aligned to IMGT reference sequences to assign V, D and J gene segments. For a sequence to be retained, a match of at least six nucleotides to both a V gene segment and a J gene segment was required. Rearrangements were classified as productive when the CDR3 lacked stop codons and remained in frame with V and J, and all other rearrangements were classified as non-productive. Following IMGT convention, CDR3 was defined as the stretch from the second conserved V-encoded cysteine to the conserved J-encoded phenylalanine. In an earlier analysis of 550 to 650 of the donors, sequences lacking an unambiguous match to a single V gene segment were excluded. An earlier analysis of over 450 of the donors classified V segments as functional when productive rearrangements were above 56.7% and as segregating when the standard deviation between donors was above 5%. To diagnose cytomegalovirus status from the catalog of TCR beta chain sequences, a statistical classification framework was built. In a later analysis, V and J genes were assigned by comparing TCR nucleotide sequences against IMGT/GENE-DB human TR gene sequences. In a later analysis, CDR3 sequences and most-parsimonious VDJ recombination scenarios were assigned using the TCRdist pipeline. In a later analysis, each TCR beta chain was defined by its CDR3 amino acid sequence together with its V-gene family, and reads without a unique V-gene family were excluded. To address suspected cross-contamination and a sequencing artifact, a later analysis removed over 500 highly shared, low-generation-probability nucleotide sequences. For each public chain, a later analysis derived a clonal expansion index from normalized ranks of inferred template counts within each repertoire. Generation probabilities in a later analysis came from a VDJ recombination model fitted to out-of-frame rearrangements, and those results were checked against IGoR. Hypergeometric tests were used in a later analysis to score TCR-TCR, TCR-HLA and TCR-CMV co-occurrence, with a repertoire-size bias correction applied to the TCR pairs. To estimate false discovery rates, a later analysis permuted the HLA or CMV assignments 20 times. A later analysis grouped co-occurring TCRs with DBSCAN, adding TCRdist sequence similarity when clustering within HLA-allele-positive subsets. Co-occurrence clustering excluded repertoires with fewer than 30,000 or more than 120,000 public chains, plus five with anomalous nucleotide sharing. The table was pulled from immuneACCESS by TCRdb, which kept in-frame rearrangements only. Such tables lose some clones; where checked, under half of the loss comes from unresolved V genes, and the rest has no known cause. V and J calls and clone size follow that table, whereas D and trimming were derived from the DNA. Recorded for this sample are some 150,000 clones; almost 80% of them occurred a single time. The biggest ten clones account for around 1.4% of the sample.

The sample taken for sequencing was PBMCs. This clonotype was obtained from a male donor in good health and CMV-seronegative. The chain couples TRBV19 to TRBJ1-2, with TRBD1 perhaps the D gene, on 6 matching bases. The sequence in DNA is TGTGCCAGTAGCCTGACAGGTAATGGCTACACCTTC. Its product reads: CASSLTGNGYTF.